The T cell receptor (beta chain) under discussion was sequenced for a study of chemoradiotherapy in HPV16-positive cancers (dated by TCRdb to between 2021 and 2023). Regarding the study in general: Candidate HPV-specific T-cell clones and common TCR motifs were defined through functional T-cell assays on cells from two HPV16-positive patients. The study asked whether T-cell immunity against the HPV oncoproteins E6 and E7 changes during chemoradiotherapy and whether it affects survival. The candidate HPV-specific TCRs and motifs were then tracked in TCR repertoires from over 85 patients with HPV-related cancers. Results and caveats for the whole study, not just this receptor: Expansion of candidate HPV-specific clones and E7-related TCR motifs was observed in the tumor microenvironment during treatment, whereas no such expansion was observed for non-HPV-specific T cells. Improved recurrence-free survival in HPV16-positive patients was associated with expansion of HPV-responsive T cells during chemoradiotherapy. The functional definition of HPV-specific T cells was derived from only a couple of HPV16-positive patients, and the survival association was reported for HPV16-positive patients.

Repertoires were sampled repeatedly over the course of chemoradiotherapy so that clonal expansion in the tumor microenvironment could be followed. A single count supports this clone. No antigen is known for it. No base quality information exists; no much larger clone differs at one position. CDR1 LNHNV and CDR2 YYDKDF were looked up in the germline V gene (reference sequence). The CDR3 holds 14 amino acids from the cysteine to the phenylalanine. Here the CDR3 DNA is all that survives: 42 bases in frame from base 1. Between the V and J ends, shortened by 1 base and 1 base respectively, the junction contains 5 bases. Library method: the immunoSEQ multiplex PCR assay. TCRdb took over this immuneACCESS table, retaining in-frame rearrangements with V and J assigned. Such tables are incomplete; in checked studies, under half of the missing clones stem from an unresolved V gene, and the remainder is unexplained. For this sample the table gives approximately 12,000 clones, of which roughly 80% were detected only once. The ten most abundant clones make up 0.94% of the sample.

Sample collection occurred from a patient who underwent chemoradiotherapy. The sequence is built from TRBV15 and TRBJ1-5; the D gene lacks a confident call. The source is a human donor with HPV-associated anogenital cancer. The DNA sequence is TGTGCCACCAGCAGAGCGGGAAGCAATCAGCCCCAGCATTTT. It encodes CATSRAGSNQPQHF.